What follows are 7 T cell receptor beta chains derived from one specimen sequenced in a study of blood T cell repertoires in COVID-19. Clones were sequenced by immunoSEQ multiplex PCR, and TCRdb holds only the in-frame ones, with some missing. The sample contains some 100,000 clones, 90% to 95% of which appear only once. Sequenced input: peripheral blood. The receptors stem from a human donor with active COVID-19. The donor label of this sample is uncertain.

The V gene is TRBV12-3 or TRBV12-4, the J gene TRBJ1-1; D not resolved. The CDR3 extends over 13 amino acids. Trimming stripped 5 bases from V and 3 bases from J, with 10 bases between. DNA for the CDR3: TGTGCCAGCAGTCTGAAGCTTTACACTGAAGCTTTCTTT. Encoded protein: CASSLKLYTEAFF.

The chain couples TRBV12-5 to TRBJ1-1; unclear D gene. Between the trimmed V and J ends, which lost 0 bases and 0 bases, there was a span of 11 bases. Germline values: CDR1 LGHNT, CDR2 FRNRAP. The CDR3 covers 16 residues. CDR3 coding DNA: TGTGCTAGTGGTTTGGTCTACAGAACCATGAACACTGAAGCTTTCTTT. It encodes CASGLVYRTMNTEAFF.

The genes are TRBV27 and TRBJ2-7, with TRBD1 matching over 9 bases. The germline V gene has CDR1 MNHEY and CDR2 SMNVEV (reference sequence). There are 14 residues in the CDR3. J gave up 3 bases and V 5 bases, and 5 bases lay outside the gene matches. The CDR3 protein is CASSTGTGNYEQYF. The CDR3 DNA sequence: TGTGCCAGCAGTACGGGGACAGGGAACTACGAGCAGTACTTC.

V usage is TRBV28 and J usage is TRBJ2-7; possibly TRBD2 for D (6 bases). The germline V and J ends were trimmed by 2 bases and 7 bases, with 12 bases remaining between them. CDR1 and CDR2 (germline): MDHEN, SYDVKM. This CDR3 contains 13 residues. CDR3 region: CASSLGGVGEQYF. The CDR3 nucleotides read TGTGCCAGCAGTTTAGGAGGGGTTGGTGAGCAGTACTTC.

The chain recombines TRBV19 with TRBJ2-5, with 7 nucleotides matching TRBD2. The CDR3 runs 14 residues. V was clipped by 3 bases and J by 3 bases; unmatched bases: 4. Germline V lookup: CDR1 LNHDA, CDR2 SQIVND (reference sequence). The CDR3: CASSISLAEETQYF. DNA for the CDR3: TGTGCCAGTAGTATTAGCCTAGCGGAAGAGACCCAGTACTTC.

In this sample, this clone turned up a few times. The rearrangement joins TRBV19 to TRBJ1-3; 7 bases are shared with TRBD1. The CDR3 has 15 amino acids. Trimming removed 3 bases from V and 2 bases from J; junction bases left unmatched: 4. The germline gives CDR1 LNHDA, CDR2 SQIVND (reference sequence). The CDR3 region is CASSMRQGAGNTIYF. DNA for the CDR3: TGTGCCAGTAGTATGAGACAGGGCGCTGGAAACACCATATATTTT.

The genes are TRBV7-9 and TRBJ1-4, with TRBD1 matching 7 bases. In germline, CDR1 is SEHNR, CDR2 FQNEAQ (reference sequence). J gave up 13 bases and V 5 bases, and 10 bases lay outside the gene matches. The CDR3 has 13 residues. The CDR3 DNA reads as TGTGCCAGCAGCCTAGACAACAGGGGAGTACTGTTTTTT. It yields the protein CASSLDNRGVLFF.